Below are 8 T cell receptor beta chains sequenced from a single sample in a study of beta chain features in type 1 diabetes. Whole-study results and caveats: Within each of all four CD4+ subsets, Type 1 diabetes patients had TCRB CDR3s that were moderately but significantly shorter.

Their antigens remain unidentified. Expressed TCRB transcripts were sequenced after all isolated RNA was converted to cDNA. TCRdb's copy holds only in-frame clones and misses some; the assay was immunoSEQ multiplex PCR. The sample includes around 250,000 clones, approximately 25% of them seen just once. Material for sequencing was naive CD4+ T cells from blood. The source of these receptors is a woman aged 25 to 39 with type 1 diabetes.

This chain uses TRBV2 with TRBJ1-4, with unresolved D. There are 13 residues in the CDR3. The germline V and J ends were trimmed by 7 bases and 2 bases, with 8 bases remaining between them. CDR1 is SNHLY, CDR2 FYNNEI, per germline. The CDR3 reads CASTRFTNEKLFF. The CDR3 bases are TGTGCCAGCACACGGTTTACTAATGAAAAACTGTTTTTT.

This clone was detected only a few times. The same CDR3 can be traced to other DNA sequences in this sample. V gene TRBV5-1 combines with J gene TRBJ2-1; maybe TRBD2 (5 bases). Germline values: CDR1 SGHRS, CDR2 YFSETQ. The CDR3 has 15 amino acids. V lost 0 bases and J lost 3, with 10 bases in between. The DNA of the CDR3 is TGCGCCAGCAGCTTGGACAGCGGACGCTACAATGAGCAGTTCTTC. Protein: CASSLDSGRYNEQFF. Supplemented by reference TRBV5-1 and TRBJ2-1, the full variable domain reads KAGVTQTPRYLIKTRGQQVTLSCSPISGHRSVSWYQQTPGQGLQFLFEYFSETQRNKGNFPGRFSGRQFSNSRSEMNVSTLELGDSALYLCASSLDSGRYNEQFFGPGTRLTVL.

This clone was observed a handful of times. CDR3 sequence reads: CASSFYRGETQYF. Here the CDR3 DNA reads TGTGCCAGCAGCTTCTACAGGGGAGAGACCCAGTACTTC. The chain has TRBV5-6 and TRBJ2-5, with 7 bases aligning to TRBD1. The V segment lost 2 bases and the J segment 4 bases; nucleotides outside the gene matches: 2. The CDR3 sequence is 13 residues long. Looked up from germline, CDR1 is SGHDT and CDR2 is YYEEEE.

The chain is built from TRBV9 and TRBJ2-2, with D possibly matching TRBD2 (6 bases). V was trimmed by 0 bases and J by 6 bases, leaving 12 bases between them. This CDR3 has 15 residues. Germline V gene lookup returns CDR1 SGDLS and CDR2 YYNGEE. The CDR3 loop is CASSVVGSYAGELFF. Here the CDR3 DNA reads TGTGCCAGCAGCGTAGTCGGGAGTTACGCCGGGGAGCTGTTTTTT. The complete variable domain, with remaining parts taken from reference TRBV9 and TRBJ2-2, reads DSGVTQTPKHLITATGQRVTLRCSPRSGDLSVYWYQQSLDQGLQFLIQYYNGEERAKGNILERFSAQQFPDLHSELNLSSLELGDSALYFCASSVVGSYAGELFFGEGSRLTVL.

The chain recombines TRBV5-4 with TRBJ2-1, with TRBD2 matching 9 bases. V shed 0 bases and J 4 bases; nucleotides not matched to a gene: 2. Germline CDR1 and CDR2: SGHNT and YYREEE (reference sequence). This CDR3 has 15 amino acids. CDR3 coding DNA: TGTGCCAGCAGCTTGGGACTAGCGGTTTACAATGAGCAGTTCTTC. The encoded protein is CASSLGLAVYNEQFF.

This clone has just a few counts. V and J are TRBV29-1 and TRBJ2-3; D is ambiguous. V was trimmed by 0 bases and J by 1 base, leaving 14 bases between them. Germline CDR1 SQVTM, CDR2 ANQGSEA. The CDR3 sequence is 16 residues long. For the CDR3, the DNA is TGCAGCGTTGAAGATCTGGGCTCGGTGGGCACAGATACGCAGTATTTT. This encodes CSVEDLGSVGTDTQYF.

The table lists this clone with a count of one. The V gene is TRBV9, the J gene TRBJ2-1, with D unclear. Germline assignment: CDR1 SGDLS and CDR2 YYNGEE. The CDR3 sequence is 14 residues long. Deletions cut 2 bases from V and 2 bases from J, with 8 bases between. The CDR3 bases are TGTGCCAGCAGCGTTGACGGAGCCTACAATGAGCAGTTCTTC. The encoded protein is CASSVDGAYNEQFF.

In its sample, this clone was seen a few times. J is TRBJ2-1 and V is TRBV19, with TRBD2 matching 9 bases. Germline V CDR1 and CDR2: LNHDA, SQIVND (reference sequence). The CDR3 totals 14 residues. Trimming cost V 9 bases and J 5 bases; bases outside gene matches: 8. CDR3 sequence: CASVPGLANNEQFF. As DNA, the CDR3 is TGTGCCAGCGTACCGGGACTAGCCAACAATGAGCAGTTCTTC. Full variable domain (outside the CDR3, taken from reference TRBV19 and TRBJ2-1): DGGITQSPKYLFRKEGQNVTLSCEQNLNHDAMYWYRQDPGQGLRLIYYSQIVNDFQKGDIAEGYSVSREKKESFPLTVTSAQKNPTAFYLCASVPGLANNEQFFGPGTRLTVL.